Listed here are 17 T cell receptor beta chains from one sample, sequenced in a study of blood T cell repertoires in COVID-19 (dated by TCRdb to about 2020). Libraries were constructed by the immunoSEQ multiplex PCR assay. In TCRdb, the immuneACCESS table is reduced to in-frame sequences with V and J assigned. These tables do not hold every clone; where another copy was compared, an unresolved V gene accounts for under half, and the others remain unexplained. The sample profile shows fewer than 75,000 clones; roughly nine tenths of them were found once. Together, the top ten hold roughly 8.8% of the sample. Sequences were obtained from peripheral blood. These receptors came from an elderly man with acute or convalescent COVID-19.

The rearrangement uses TRBV20-1 and TRBJ2-3, with 13 bases aligning to TRBD2. CDR1 and CDR2 (germline): DFQATT, SNEGSKA (reference sequence). The CDR3 consists of 16 residues. With V trimmed by 3 bases and J by 4 bases, 7 bases remained unmatched. CDR3 nucleotides: TGCAGTGCTAGTGCTGGACTAGCGGGGGCGGCAGATACGCAGTATTTT. Translation gives CSASAGLAGAADTQYF.

The chain combines TRBV25-1 with TRBJ2-1; D perhaps matches TRBD2 (6 bases). The germline CDR1 and CDR2 sequences are MGHDK and SYGVNS. CDR3 length: 15 amino acids. V was pared by 5 bases and J by 0 bases, with 11 bases between. The CDR3 here is CASSSDGGSYNEQFF. The CDR3 nucleotides read TGTGCCAGCAGTTCCGACGGGGGCTCCTACAATGAGCAGTTCTTC.

This chain joins TRBV7-9 and TRBJ1-1; TRBD1 is a possible D gene (5 bases). The ends were cut back, 2 bases at V and 1 base at J, with 8 bases in the middle. This CDR3 has 14 amino acids. CDR1 is SEHNR, CDR2 FQNEAQ, per germline (reference sequence). The DNA for the CDR3 is TGTGCCAGCAGCTTACCCACAGGGAACACTGAAGCTTTCTTT. Protein: CASSLPTGNTEAFF.

This clone showed up just once. The chain employs TRBV5-8 and TRBJ1-2, with D unresolved. The V end was cut by 2 bases, the J end by 2 bases, with 7 bases between. The CDR3 loop spans 13 amino acids. Germline-derived CDR1 and CDR2 are SGHTS and YDEGEE. Written as DNA, the CDR3 is TGTGCCAGCAGCTTCCAGGCAAACTATGGCTACACCTTC. It specifies CASSFQANYGYTF.

This clone was picked up a small number of times. This rearrangement joins TRBV2 to TRBJ2-7; 9 bases align to TRBD2. Unmatched junction bases numbered 9, after V lost 2 bases and J lost 13 bases. Germline values: CDR1 SNHLY, CDR2 FYNNEI. The CDR3 covers 13 residues. CDR3 residues: CASSERELAGSYF. Here the CDR3 DNA reads TGTGCCAGCAGTGAAAGGGAACTAGCGGGTTCCTACTTC.

V is TRBV5-1 and J is TRBJ1-3; 7 bases are shared with TRBD1. CDR1 and CDR2 (germline): SGHRS, YFSETQ. The CDR3 totals 16 residues. V shed 4 bases, J shed 0 bases, and the junction held 7 bases outside the gene matches. This CDR3 is CASSPGQANSGNTIYF. CDR3 sequence (DNA): TGCGCCAGCAGCCCAGGACAGGCTAACTCTGGAAACACCATATATTTT.

The DNA of the CDR3 is TGTGCCAGCAGCCAGCTTCCGGACTCCCCTAGCAATCAGCCCCAGCATTTT. It specifies CASSQLPDSPSNQPQHF. This sequence joins TRBV5-8 and TRBJ1-5, with D unclear. V gave up 4 bases and J gave up 0 bases, with 17 bases separating them. Germline-derived CDR1 and CDR2 are SGHTS and YDEGEE. The CDR3 sequence is 17 residues long.

The chain uses TRBV29-1 and TRBJ2-1; 7 positions agree with TRBD1. The V segment lost 7 bases and the J segment 7 bases; nucleotides outside the gene matches: 16. The length of the CDR3 is 15 residues. CDR1 and CDR2 (germline): SQVTM, ANQGSEA. Written as DNA, the CDR3 is TGCAGCGCCTCGACAGGGAGTGGTTTCTGGAATGAGCAGTTCTTC. Translation: CSASTGSGFWNEQFF.

The rearrangement joins TRBV10-2 to TRBJ1-5, with D maybe TRBD1 (5 bases). This CDR3 has 13 residues. V was shortened by 7 bases and J by 6 bases, with 13 bases between the two germline ends. The V gene's germline CDR1 is WSHSY and CDR2 SAAADI. CDR3 DNA: TGCGCCAGCACCGGAGGGGTGGGTCAGCCCCAGCATTTT. It translates to CASTGGVGQPQHF.

CDR3 region: CAWSFGWTGKSYEQYF. CDR3 DNA sequence: TGTGCCTGGAGTTTCGGTTGGACAGGGAAATCCTACGAGCAGTACTTC. The chain combines TRBV30 with TRBJ2-7; 8 bases are a match to TRBD1. J lost 1 base, V lost 2 bases, and 10 bases had no gene match. Germline CDR1 and CDR2: GTSNPN and SVGIG (reference sequence). This CDR3 comprises 16 residues.

This rearrangement joins TRBV6-2 or TRBV6-3 to TRBJ1-4; D perhaps matches TRBD1 (6 bases). Trimming left V 5 bases short and J 5 bases short, with 15 bases between. Germline CDR1 is MNHEY and CDR2 is SVGEGT. This CDR3 region has 15 residues. The CDR3 DNA sequence: TGTGCCAGCAGTGACACAGGGATAGGCAATGAAAAACTGTTTTTT. Its translation: CASSDTGIGNEKLFF.

The chain couples TRBV10-1 to TRBJ1-1, with unresolved D. The V and J ends lost 3 bases and 1 base respectively, with 6 bases between them. Germline-derived CDR1 and CDR2 are WNHNN and SYGVQD (reference sequence). The CDR3 runs 13 residues. CDR3 amino acids: CASSETANTEAFF. The CDR3 region has the DNA TGCGCCAGCAGTGAAACAGCGAACACTGAAGCTTTCTTT.

The rearrangement joins TRBV3-1 (or the pseudogene TRBV3-2) to TRBJ1-5; a weak D match, TRBD1 (5 bases). The V end lost 3 bases, the J end lost 0 bases, and 9 bases lay between the germline ends. Germline V gene data show CDR1 as LGHDT and CDR2 as YNNKEL (reference sequence). CDR3 size: 15 residues. The CDR3 region has the DNA TGTGCCAGCAGCCAGTCAGGGAATAGCAATCAGCCCCAGCATTTT. Amino acids: CASSQSGNSNQPQHF.

This clone has only one observation. The rearrangement uses TRBV19 and TRBJ1-1, with D unclear. Germline V lookup: CDR1 LNHDA, CDR2 SQIVND (reference sequence). Trimming removed 5 bases from V and 1 base from J, with 14 bases in between. The CDR3 loop spans 15 amino acids. CDR3 sequence reads: CASSLAVASNTEAFF. CDR3 in DNA: TGTGCCAGTAGTCTAGCCGTGGCCTCGAACACTGAAGCTTTCTTT.

This sequence joins TRBV10-2 and TRBJ2-2, with D maybe TRBD1 (5 bases). The length of the CDR3 is 14 residues. CDR1 WSHSY and CDR2 SAAADI come from the germline V gene. Trimming removed 4 bases from V and 4 bases from J, with 10 bases in between. The CDR3, as DNA: TGCGCCAGCAGTGGCGCAGGGCCCACCGGGGAGCTGTTTTTT. Encoded protein: CASSGAGPTGELFF.

The chain employs TRBV7-9 and TRBJ1-3; D is perhaps TRBD1 (6 bases). CDR1 is SEHNR, CDR2 FQNEAQ, per germline (reference sequence). The germline V and J ends were trimmed by 5 bases and 2 bases, with 16 bases remaining between them. The CDR3 is made up of 16 amino acids. CDR3 protein: CASSQRGGGAGNTIYF. As DNA, the CDR3 is TGTGCCAGCAGCCAAAGGGGAGGGGGTGCTGGAAACACCATATATTTT. The whole variable domain, filled in from reference TRBV7-9 and TRBJ1-3, reads DTGVSQNPRHKITKRGQNVTFRCDPISEHNRLYWYRQTLGQGPEFLTYFQNEAQLEKSRLLSDRFSAERPKGSFSTLEIQRTEQGDSAMYLCASSQRGGGAGNTIYFGEGSWLTVV.

V and J are TRBV18 and TRBJ2-1; D gene uncertain. CDR1 KGHSH and CDR2 LQKENI come from the germline V gene. V lost 2 bases and J 5 bases, leaving 7 bases between the germline ends. The CDR3 runs to 13 residues. The CDR3 region has the DNA TGTGCCAGCTCACCAAGTCCTAACAATGAGCAGTTCTTC. It specifies CASSPSPNNEQFF. The whole variable domain, filled in from reference TRBV18 and TRBJ2-1, reads NAGVMQNPRHLVRRRGQEARLRCSPMKGHSHVYWYRQLPEEGLKFMVYLQKENIIDESGMPKERFSAEFPKEGPSILRIQQVVRGDSAAYFCASSPSPNNEQFFGPGTRLTVL.